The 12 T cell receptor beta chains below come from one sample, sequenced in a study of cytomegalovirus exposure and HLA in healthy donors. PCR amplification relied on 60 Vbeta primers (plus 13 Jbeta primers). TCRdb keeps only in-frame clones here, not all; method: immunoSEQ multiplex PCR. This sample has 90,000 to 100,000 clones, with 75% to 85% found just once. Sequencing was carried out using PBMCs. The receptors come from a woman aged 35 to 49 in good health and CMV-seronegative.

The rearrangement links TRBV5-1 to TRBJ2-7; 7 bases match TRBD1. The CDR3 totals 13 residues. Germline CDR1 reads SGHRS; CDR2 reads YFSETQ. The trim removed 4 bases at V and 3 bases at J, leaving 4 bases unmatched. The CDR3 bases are TGCGCCAGCAGCCCGGGACAGAACTACGAGCAGTACTTC. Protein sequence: CASSPGQNYEQYF. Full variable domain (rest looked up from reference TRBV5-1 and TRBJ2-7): KAGVTQTPRYLIKTRGQQVTLSCSPISGHRSVSWYQQTPGQGLQFLFEYFSETQRNKGNFPGRFSGRQFSNSRSEMNVSTLELGDSALYLCASSPGQNYEQYFGPGTRLTVT.

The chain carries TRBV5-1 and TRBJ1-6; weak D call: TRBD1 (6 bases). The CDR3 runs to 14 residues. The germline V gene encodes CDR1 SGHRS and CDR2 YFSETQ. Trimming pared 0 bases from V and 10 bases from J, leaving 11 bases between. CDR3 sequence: CASSLEGDLSPLHF. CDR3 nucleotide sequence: TGCGCCAGCAGCTTGGAGGGGGACCTGTCACCCCTCCACTTT.

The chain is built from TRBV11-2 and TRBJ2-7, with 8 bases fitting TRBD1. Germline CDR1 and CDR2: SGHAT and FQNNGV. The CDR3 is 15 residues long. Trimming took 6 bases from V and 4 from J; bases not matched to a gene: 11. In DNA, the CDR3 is TGTGCCAGCAGTCCCCGGAGGACAGGGTCTTACGAGCAGTACTTC. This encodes CASSPRRTGSYEQYF.

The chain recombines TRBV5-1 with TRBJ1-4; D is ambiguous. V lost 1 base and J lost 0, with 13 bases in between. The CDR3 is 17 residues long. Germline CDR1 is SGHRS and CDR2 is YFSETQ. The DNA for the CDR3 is TGCGCCAGCAGCTTGAGTGTGACAAGTGCAACTAATGAAAAACTGTTTTTT. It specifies CASSLSVTSATNEKLFF.

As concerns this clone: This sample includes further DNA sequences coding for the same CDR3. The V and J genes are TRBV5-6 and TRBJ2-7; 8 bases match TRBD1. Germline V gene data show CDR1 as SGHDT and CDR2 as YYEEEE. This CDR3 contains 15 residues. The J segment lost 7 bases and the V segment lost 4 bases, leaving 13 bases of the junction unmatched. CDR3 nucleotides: TGTGCCAGCAGCCCCGGAATGGACAGGGTCGGGGAGCAGTACTTC. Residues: CASSPGMDRVGEQYF.

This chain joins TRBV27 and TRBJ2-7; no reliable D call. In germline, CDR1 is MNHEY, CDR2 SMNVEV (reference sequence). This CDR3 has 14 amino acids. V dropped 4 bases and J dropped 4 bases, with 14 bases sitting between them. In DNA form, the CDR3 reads TGTGCCAGCAGTTCAATACTCGGGTCATACGAGCAGTACTTC. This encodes CASSSILGSYEQYF.

CDR3 sequence (DNA): TGCGCCAGCAGCTTGGGCCTAGCGAGACAAGAGACCCAGTACTTC. Protein: CASSLGLARQETQYF. The chain uses TRBV5-1 and TRBJ2-5, with D maybe TRBD2 (6 bases). The CDR3 has 15 amino acids. V was shortened by 0 bases and J by 2 bases, with 11 bases between the two germline ends. Germline CDR1 SGHRS, CDR2 YFSETQ.

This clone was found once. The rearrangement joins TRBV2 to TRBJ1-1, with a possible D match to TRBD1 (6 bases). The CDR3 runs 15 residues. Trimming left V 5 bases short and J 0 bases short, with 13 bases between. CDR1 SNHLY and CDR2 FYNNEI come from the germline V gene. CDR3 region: CASSPRTAMNTEAFF. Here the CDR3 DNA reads TGTGCCAGCAGTCCAAGGACAGCGATGAACACTGAAGCTTTCTTT.

The CDR3 sequence: CASSSPWTGDLYEQYF. The CDR3 nucleotides are TGTGCCAGCAGCTCTCCTTGGACAGGGGACTTATACGAGCAGTACTTC. The rearrangement joins TRBV28 to TRBJ2-7, with TRBD1 matching over 9 bases. With V trimmed by 6 bases and J by 4 bases, 13 bases remained unmatched. The CDR3 runs 16 residues. The V gene's germline CDR1 is MDHEN and CDR2 SYDVKM.

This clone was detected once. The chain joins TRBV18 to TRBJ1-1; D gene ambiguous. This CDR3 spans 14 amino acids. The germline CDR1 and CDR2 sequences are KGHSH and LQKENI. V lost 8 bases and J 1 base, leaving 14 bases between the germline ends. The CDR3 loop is CASHQLQANTEAFF. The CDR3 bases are TGTGCCAGCCACCAACTACAAGCGAACACTGAAGCTTTCTTT.

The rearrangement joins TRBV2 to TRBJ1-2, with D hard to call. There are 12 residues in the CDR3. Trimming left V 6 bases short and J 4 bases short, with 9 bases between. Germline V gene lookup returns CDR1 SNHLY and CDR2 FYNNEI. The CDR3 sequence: CASSREIYGYTF. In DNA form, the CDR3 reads TGTGCCAGCAGCCGGGAGATCTATGGCTACACCTTC.

The CDR3 DNA follows: TGTGCCAGCAGTACCCAGGGGTCTAACTATGGCTACACCTTC. Translated: CASSTQGSNYGYTF. The chain carries TRBV2 and TRBJ1-2; the D gene is possibly TRBD1 (6 bases). Trimming cost V 5 bases and J 0 bases, with 10 bases left between them. The CDR3 contains 14 residues. Germline V gene sequence: CDR1 SNHLY, CDR2 FYNNEI.